This TCR beta chain was sequenced in a study of identical twins. At least ten counts were recorded for this clonotype. TCRdb re-derived calls from the 5' RACE reads in MiXCR, one entry per CDR3 protein. The sample contains roughly 710,000 distinct CDR3 sequences, 6% to 6.5% of which appear only once. V was pared by 3 bases and J by 1 base, with 18 bases between. CDR3 size: 16 residues. Per the germline V gene, CDR1 is DFQATT and CDR2 is SNEGSKA (reference sequence). The donors were all healthy and Caucasian. This chain uses TRBV20-1 with TRBJ2-5; D unclear. This TCR was sampled from a man younger than 35 in good health. The material sequenced was naive T cells sorted from blood. CDR3 loop: CSASPMVRSFQETQYF. For the CDR3, the DNA is TGCAGTGCTAGCCCCATGGTCAGGTCCTTCCAAGAGACCCAGTACTTC.